Presented here are 5 T cell receptor beta chains from one specimen sequenced in a study of blood T cell repertoires in COVID-19. Measured with immunoSEQ multiplex PCR; TCRdb has only the in-frame clones, and not every one. Here the sample spans hundreds of thousands of clones, 80% to 90% being singletons. The sequencing input was peripheral blood. These receptors all come from a woman between 70 and 85 years old with COVID-19, enrolled during active disease.

The chain is built from TRBV6-5 and TRBJ2-7; 7 bases agree with TRBD1. The CDR3 sequence is 15 residues long. V dropped 5 bases and J dropped 1; count of bases not matched to a gene: 8. The germline V gene has CDR1 MNHEY and CDR2 SVGAGI. CDR3 sequence (DNA): TGTGCCAGCAGTACGGACAGGCAGGGGTCCTACGAGCAGTACTTC. Translation gives CASSTDRQGSYEQYF.

The chain uses TRBV4-1 and TRBJ2-5, with 7 bases matching TRBD2. This CDR3 has 13 amino acids. The J segment lost 3 bases and the V segment lost 3 bases, leaving 1 base of the junction unmatched. Germline V gives CDR1 MGHRA, CDR2 YSYEKL. This CDR3 reads CASSQLAEETQYF. CDR3 nucleotides: TGCGCCAGCAGCCAGCTAGCGGAAGAGACCCAGTACTTC.

J is TRBJ2-1 and V is TRBV7-2, with D maybe TRBD2 (5 bases). The V gene's germline CDR1 is SGHTA and CDR2 FQGNSA. CDR3 length: 15 amino acids. The V gene lost 0 bases and the J gene lost 4 bases, with 10 bases spanning the gap. The CDR3 nucleotides are TGTGCCAGCAGCTTAGCGAGGGTAGCATACAATGAGCAGTTCTTC. It encodes CASSLARVAYNEQFF.

This clone was recorded a few times. The gene calls are TRBV11-3 and TRBJ2-2; 8 nucleotides agree with TRBD1. This CDR3 has 15 amino acids. J lost 4 bases, V lost 4 bases, and 5 bases had no gene match. Per germline, CDR1 SGHNT and CDR2 YENEEA. CDR3 loop: CASSWGQAGTGELFF. In DNA form, the CDR3 reads TGTGCCAGCAGCTGGGGACAGGCAGGCACCGGGGAGCTGTTTTTT.

This clone was counted a few times. V usage is TRBV13 and J usage is TRBJ2-3, with TRBD2 as a possible D gene (6 bases). The germline V and J ends were trimmed by 2 bases and 10 bases, with 16 bases remaining between them. CDR3 length equals 14 residues. Germline V gene data show CDR1 as PRHDT and CDR2 as FYEKMQ (reference sequence). The CDR3 is CASSLPPQGGAQYF. CDR3 DNA: TGTGCCAGCAGCTTACCGCCCCAAGGAGGGGCGCAGTATTTT.